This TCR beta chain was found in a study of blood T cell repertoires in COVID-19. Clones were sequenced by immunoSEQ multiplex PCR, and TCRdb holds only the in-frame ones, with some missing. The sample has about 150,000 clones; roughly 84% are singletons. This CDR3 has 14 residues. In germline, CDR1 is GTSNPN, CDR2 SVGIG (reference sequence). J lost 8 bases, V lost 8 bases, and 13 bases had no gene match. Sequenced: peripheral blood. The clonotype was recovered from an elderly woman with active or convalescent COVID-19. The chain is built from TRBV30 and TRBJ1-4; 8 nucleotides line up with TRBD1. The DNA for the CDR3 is TGTGCCGGCAGTTCACAGGGGGATGGGGAAAAACTGTTTTTT. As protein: CAGSSQGDGEKLFF.